This TCR beta chain was identified in a study of T cell responses to AZD1222 COVID-19 vaccine (dated by TCRdb to the early 2020s). About the study as a whole: AZD1222 recipients given second doses at about 4 weeks or at about 12 weeks were pooled, since spike-specific TCR depth and breadth were not found to differ between the two schedules. TCR sequencing covered 230 to 250 trial participants: some 210 given two doses of AZD1222 and some 25 given two doses of MenACWY control vaccine. Trial participants were enrolled by age into 18-55, 56-69 and 70-plus year subgroups, with about 150, 27 and 61 TCR-sequenced participants respectively.

The study at large found these results: Participants were mostly white British, with more females than males. The authors suggested clonal diversity may have been underestimated. Conclusions about previously exposed vaccinees were limited because only a handful of AZD1222 recipients were SARS-CoV-2 seropositive at baseline. No day 14 peak-response samples were available, so repertoires were characterized only after the peak T cell response. The 56-69-year group was small, and its depth increase did not reach significance, likely because of low power. The vaccine-associated CD4 TCRs covered the entire spike protein, and the dominant responses fell in regions 160-218 and 743-854. A significant rise in spike-specific TCR breadth and depth was observed after two AZD1222 doses relative to day 0 and relative to MenACWY recipients. Nearly half of unique spike-specific TCRs reportedly recognized epitopes outside regions mutated in the B.1.351 and B.1.1.7 variants.

Comments on this clone: The antigen it recognizes is unknown. No per-base quality is available; no much larger clone lies one base away.

The CDR3 regions of human TCRbeta chains were subjected to immunosequencing. Processing in the source paper ran as follows. TCRs in the repertoires were compared against a reference library of SARS-CoV-2-specific TCRs that had been generated with the MIRA antigen-specificity platform. Breadth was defined as the fraction of unique TCRs that were SARS-CoV-2-associated. Depth was defined as the fraction of total T cells that were SARS-CoV-2-associated. Using the MIRA data, every spike-specific TCR was mapped to the spike region that the TCR reacted to and assigned to either a CD4 or a CD8 class. Log10-transformed breadth and depth values were compared by one-way ANOVA with Sidak's multiple comparisons tests. Here the immuneACCESS table is served through TCRdb, limited to in-frame sequences with V and J called. Missing clones are a known gap in these copies; in checked studies unresolved V genes cover under half, and the rest lacks a known reason. From that table come the V and J calls and clone size; the DNA was used to work out D and trimming. For this sample the table gives around 170,000 clones, of which about nine tenths were detected only once. 1.5% of the sample goes to the ten largest clones.

The time point label here, explained by the study, means: baseline before first vaccination. The vaccinee samples were drawn from two UK trials, COV001 and COV002, one of which was a single-blind randomized controlled phase 2/3 trial testing AZD1222 (ChAdOx1 nCoV-19) in healthy adults. For TCRbeta chain sequencing, PBMC samples were collected from trial participants at day 0 and at day 28 after the second dose. The germline V gene yields SGHRS for CDR1 and YFSETQ for CDR2. Counted from cysteine to phenylalanine, this CDR3 has 16 amino acids. Only CDR3 DNA remains: 48 bases, in frame from the first base. V and J lose 3 bases and 2 bases, and a span of 18 bases separates them.

The receptor was derived from an adult in good health. The V gene is TRBV5-1 and the J gene is TRBJ2-7; the D gene is perhaps TRBD1 or TRBD2, as each covers 5 bases. The input for sequencing was peripheral blood, taken on day 0 of AZD1222 vaccination. CDR3 sequence: CASSSLPGRVTYEQYF. The nucleotide sequence reads TGCGCCAGCAGCTCCCTGCCGGGACGGGTGACCTACGAGCAGTACTTC.